This entry concerns a single TCR beta chain. Sequenced by immunoSEQ multiplex PCR; TCRdb stores in-frame clones only, minus some. Among roughly 200,000 clones listed, about 84% were seen once. The sample is drawn from a study of blood T cell repertoires in COVID-19. The V gene end was trimmed by 3 bases and the J gene end by 5 bases; junction bases not matched to a gene: 7. Germline loops: CDR1 SGDLS, CDR2 YYNGEE. The CDR3 covers 15 residues. Patients from Seattle were sampled longitudinally, starting during active infection. This TCR came from a woman at least 80 years old with COVID-19, enrolled during active disease. This chain uses TRBV9 with TRBJ1-2, with 10 bases lining up with TRBD1. The sample taken for sequencing was peripheral blood. CDR3 DNA: TGTGCCAGCAGCGAGGGACAGGGGAATAGGTATGGCTACACCTTC. Its protein product is CASSEGQGNRYGYTF.